This TCR beta chain was obtained from a study of PD-1 blockade in classical Hodgkin lymphoma. At the level of the study: Nivolumab 3 mg/kg was given intravenously every 2 weeks.

Findings of the study overall: TCR diversity rose significantly by C4D1 in CD4+ but not CD8+ cells.

Time point in this sample: cycle 4 day 1 (C4D1), after about 6 weeks of nivolumab. The patients all showed relapse after autologous stem cell transplantation, while their brentuximab vedotin exposure varied. Thawed PBMCs underwent magnetic negative selection to yield purified CD4+ T cells. Patients reached a best response of complete response, partial response or progressive disease. TCRdb's copy holds only in-frame clones and misses some; the assay was immunoSEQ multiplex PCR. The sample consists of roughly 13,000 clones, approximately 80% of them appearing once. A few counts support this clone. Its target is not known. V lost 4 bases to trimming and J lost 6 bases, with 12 bases between them. This CDR3 contains 13 residues. The V gene's germline CDR1 is ENHRY and CDR2 SYGVKD.

The chain carries TRBV10-3 and TRBJ1-2; D not resolved. Sequencing was performed on CD4+ T cells from blood, taken before the fourth cycle of nivolumab. The sequence came from a human donor with classical Hodgkin lymphoma. CDR3 in DNA: TGTGCCATCAGTGTGTTAATTGCGGATGGCTACACCTTC. It codes for CAISVLIADGYTF.